This T cell receptor beta chain was retrieved from a study of beta chain features in type 1 diabetes (dated by TCRdb to the late 2010s). General notes on the study: Patients and healthy donors did not differ in mean age, gender distribution, total cell number or subset yield. A total of 85 million to 110 million sorted cells were examined across all samples, and RNA yield correlated strongly with the number of cells per subset. In the study, recently diagnosed type 1 diabetes patients and matched healthy donors were compared on the TCRB repertoires of their sorted circulating CD4+ T cell subsets. Naive and central memory subsets were obtained from all 28 donors, but regulatory and stem cell-like memory subsets were isolated from only 8 patients and roughly 8 healthy donors.

General study outcomes and caveats: Naive, central memory and regulatory TCRB repertoires appeared more similar among patients than among healthy donors. PCR might favor shorter templates, but patient and control samples were amplified and corrected together, so any skew would affect both groups equally. Because small numbers of individuals were included in the HLA sub-analyses, any influence of HLA type on TCRB rearrangement was left unresolved. At VDJ recombination sites, type 1 diabetes patients had fewer insertions and more deleted nucleotides, which implies abnormalities in thymic rearrangement. Sequencing cDNA rather than genomic DNA could over-represent highly expressing activated cells, although activation and CD3 levels did not differ between groups. A moderate but significant shortening of TCRB CDR3 length was observed in type 1 diabetes patients in all four CD4+ subsets.

Each donor gave one peripheral blood draw, averaging roughly 120 mL, which was collected into heparinised tubes. Naive, central memory, regulatory and stem cell-like memory CD4+ T cells were sorted on a BD FACSAria II using a panel including CD45RO, CCR7, CD25, CD127, CD95 and CD27. Purity was above 98% for every sorted population. PBMCs were isolated immediately by Lymphoprep density gradient centrifugation and stained directly without culture. So that batch effects would be minimized, each experiment stained and sorted samples in pairs, pairing one healthy donor with one patient. On this clone itself: This clone's antigen is unknown. No per-base quality is available; no much larger clone lies one base away.

The entire isolated RNA was reverse transcribed using the High Capacity cDNA Reverse Transcription Kit, and thus expressed TCRB transcripts were sequenced. Deep immunoSEQ sequencing was performed on naive, central memory and regulatory T cell samples, with an average of roughly 3.5 million total reads per sample. Sorted cells were lysed in RLT buffer and RNA was extracted with DNase-treated RNeasy Micro or Mini kits, depending on cell number. To prevent cross-contamination, every cell subset was processed on its own, while patient and healthy donor samples were processed together. The immunoSEQ multiplex PCR was used to amplify TCRB sequences from cDNA, generating 87-bp fragments that spanned the CDR3 region. Amplicons were sequenced on the Illumina HiSeq platform. The authors' pipeline ran thus. Synthetic template baselines were used to correct PCR bias computationally, reads within Hamming distance 2 were collapsed together, and singletons that could not be merged were discarded. Reads were aligned to IMGT to assign V, D and J genes, CDR3 length, and insertions or deletions at six rearrangement sites. Within each subset, clonotype counts were normalized to the number of sorted cells before true diversity and Gini coefficients were calculated with the tcR R package. Repertoire sharing was quantified using the overlap coefficient calculated on TCRB nucleotide sequences. Out-of-frame TCRB sequences from naive cells were analyzed to stand in for the pre-selection repertoire. TCRdb took this table from immuneACCESS and kept in-frame rearrangements with V and J called. Such tables lack part of the clones; where checked against another copy, unresolved V genes explain under half of the gap, and the rest is unexplained. V, J and clone size are taken as reported in that table, and D and trimming were inferred from the DNA itself. The sample table shows under 850,000 clones, and under 15% are seen once. The top ten clonotypes cover 0.02% to 0.025% of the sample.

From a lookup of the germline V gene (reference sequence), CDR1 and CDR2 are GTSNPN and SVGIG. The CDR3 goes from the cysteine to the phenylalanine over 11 residues. This entry keeps only the CDR3 DNA: 33 bases, framed from base 1. V is reduced by 2 bases and J by 8 bases, leaving a spacing of 7 bases between them. The clonotype was recovered from a man between 18 and 29 years old with type 1 diabetes. Sequenced input: naive CD4+ T cells from blood. In the paper's terms, the cell subset or site label means: true naive CD4+ T cells. Here the chain combines TRBV30 and TRBJ2-1; a confident D gene designation cannot be given. The DNA sequence reads TGTGCCTGGAGTCGTATGGATGAGCAGTTCTTC. Its translation reads: CAWSRMDEQFF.